The T cell receptor beta chain under discussion was sequenced for a study of Tregs in tolerant kidney transplant recipients. About the research overall: The nonmyeloablative bone marrow transplants came from related graft donors, with transient mixed chimerism. Regarding the study as a whole: The most relevant donor-specific Treg TCRbeta repertoire apparently came from expansion with activated donor B cells.

In its sample, this clone was seen once. The antigen is not known. Repertoires were generated with immunoSEQ multiplex PCR, while TCRdb's copy carries only in-frame clones and drops some. The sample yields around 77,000 clones, roughly 98% seen once. The specimen was CD4+ T cells from blood, collected before the transplant. This receptor was identified in a human donor who received a combined kidney and bone marrow transplant.

The CDR3 loop reads CASSRGGNYGYTF. Here the CDR3 DNA reads TGTGCCAGCAGCCGGGGGGGGAACTATGGCTACACCTTC. The chain employs TRBV11-2 and TRBJ1-2; weak D call: TRBD1 (5 bases). The V gene's germline CDR1 is SGHAT and CDR2 FQNNGV. The CDR3 runs to 13 residues. V dropped 5 bases and J dropped 2 bases, with 9 bases sitting between them.